These T cell receptor beta chains were read from a single sample in a study of shared clonotypes between healthy human individuals. The protocol was immunoSEQ multiplex PCR, while the TCRdb copy is restricted to in-frame clones and leaves out a portion. Of about 1 million clones in the sample, approximately 80% were seen once. Source material: memory CD4+ T cells from PBMCs. The receptors stem from a man in his late teens or twenties in good health. Some clones in this sample may be carry-over from other donors' samples. CDR3s leave out the opening cysteine and the closing phenylalanine or tryptophan.

>TRBV30|9|TRBJ2-7
AWTARGEQY
>TRBV7-6|14|TRBJ2-1
ASSLAGTKTLDEQF
>TRBV18|13|TRBJ1-1
ASSPGQGMNTEAF
>TRBV27|12|TRBJ2-7
ASRHTSVPYEQY
>TRBV28|10|TRBJ1-2
AIQDSMRGYT
>TRBV19|11|TRBJ1-1
ASNMGLNTEAF
>TRBV7-3|12|TRBJ1-1
ASTLKGGSTEAF
>TRBV19|10|TRBJ1-2
ASSMQPHGYT
>TRBV29-1|11|TRBJ1-4
SVYTHGDEKLF
>TRBV5-1|12|TRBJ1-5
ASSLSGAGQPQH
>TRBV28|13|TRBJ2-7
ASSAQGRGSYEQY
>TRBV28|12|TRBJ2-7
ASSLQGPIYEQY
>TRBV5-8|11|TRBJ1-2
ASSRDVGYGYT
>TRBV5-1|14|TRBJ2-2
ASSWQGLPNTGELF
>TRBV4-2|10|TRBJ2-3
ASSQVGDTQY